This T cell receptor beta chain was recovered during a study of beta chain features in type 1 diabetes. This CDR3 region has 16 residues. V trimming: 4 bases; J trimming: 0 bases; junction bases outside the gene matches: 3. Germline V gives CDR1 ENHRY, CDR2 SYGVKD. In the case of this clone: Additional DNA sequences in this sample encode the identical CDR3.

Isolated RNA was reverse transcribed in full, so expressed TCRB transcripts were sequenced. Deep immunoSEQ sequencing covered naive, central memory and regulatory T cell samples. Some clones are missing from TCRdb's copy, which holds only in-frame ones; the method was immunoSEQ multiplex PCR. The table lists 200,000 to 300,000 clones, about 14% of them singletons. This TCR derives from a woman aged 40 to 55 in good health. The chain uses TRBV10-3 and TRBJ2-3; TRBD2 matches 11 bases. Sequencing was performed on naive CD4+ T cells from blood. CDR3 sequence: CAISGTSGGSTDTQYF. DNA for the CDR3: TGTGCCATCAGTGGCACTAGCGGGGGAAGCACAGATACGCAGTATTTT.